A single sample gave rise to the 8 T cell receptor beta chains below, sequenced in a study of glioma-infiltrating T cells after dendritic cell vaccination. Clones were read by immunoSEQ multiplex PCR, and TCRdb kept only the in-frame ones, dropping some. The table lists about 82,000 clones, around four fifths of them singletons, with under 8% in the top ten. Regarding time point: after dendritic cell vaccination, including at tumor progression/relapse. The starting material was blood, obtained after dendritic cell vaccination. These receptors were collected from a human donor with glioblastoma.

The chain uses TRBV28 and TRBJ1-1; D not resolved. The germline V and J ends were trimmed by 2 bases and 1 base, with 8 bases remaining between them. The CDR3 length is 14 residues. The germline V gene has CDR1 MDHEN and CDR2 SYDVKM. Here the CDR3 reads CASSLPLANTEAFF. The CDR3 DNA reads TGTGCCAGCAGTTTACCGCTAGCGAACACTGAAGCTTTCTTT.

This chain uses TRBV5-6 with TRBJ1-3, with 8 bases fitting TRBD1. Trimming removed 4 bases from V and 4 bases from J; junction bases left unmatched: 7. The germline gives CDR1 SGHDT, CDR2 YYEEEE. CDR3 length equals 15 residues. Here the CDR3 reads CASSTAGGSGNTIYF. CDR3 nucleotides: TGTGCCAGCAGCACGGCAGGGGGCTCAGGAAACACCATATATTTT.

The gene calls are TRBV5-6 and TRBJ2-7, with 7 nucleotides matching TRBD1. V shed 4 bases and J 1 base; nucleotides not matched to a gene: 8. Looked up from germline, CDR1 is SGHDT and CDR2 is YYEEEE. The CDR3 consists of 15 residues. Here the CDR3 DNA reads TGTGCCAGCAGCCCGTTGACAGGGAAGTCCTACGAGCAGTACTTC. Translated, it gives CASSPLTGKSYEQYF.

V is TRBV6-1 and J is TRBJ2-7; TRBD2 might be the D (7 bases). Germline values: CDR1 MNHNS, CDR2 SASEGT. Between the trimmed V and J ends, which lost 2 bases and 7 bases, there was a span of 24 bases. The CDR3 spans 17 residues. Here the CDR3 reads CASSEYGGLADLGEQYF. CDR3 DNA sequence: TGTGCCAGCAGTGAATACGGGGGGCTAGCGGATTTGGGGGAGCAGTACTTC.

This clone was recorded only once. The chain uses TRBV7-2 and TRBJ2-7; 7 bases are a match to TRBD1. Trimming removed 5 bases from V and 2 bases from J; junction bases left unmatched: 9. The CDR3 totals 15 residues. Germline V gene data show CDR1 as SGHTA and CDR2 as FQGNSA. The CDR3 DNA reads as TGTGCCAGCAGCAAGGGACAGACAGGAACCTACGAGCAGTACTTC. Translation gives CASSKGQTGTYEQYF.

The chain carries TRBV4-1 and TRBJ1-5, with 9 bases aligning to TRBD1. The J segment lost 5 bases and the V segment lost 3 bases, leaving 5 bases of the junction unmatched. CDR1 MGHRA and CDR2 YSYEKL come from the germline V gene. The CDR3 covers 15 residues. The chain's CDR3 is CASSHSDRGDQPQHF. CDR3 bases: TGCGCCAGCAGCCACTCAGACAGGGGGGATCAGCCCCAGCATTTT.

This chain links TRBV6-5 with TRBJ1-2; 10 bases match TRBD1. Germline CDR1 MNHEY, CDR2 SVGAGI. Germline trimming cut 4 bases from V and 4 bases from J; bases unmatched to any gene: 3. The CDR3 is made up of 14 amino acids. CDR3 coding DNA: TGTGCCAGCAGTTCTGGGACAGGGGTCTATGGCTACACCTTC. Its translation: CASSSGTGVYGYTF.

V gene TRBV11-3 combines with J gene TRBJ2-5; TRBD2 aligns across 12 bases. This CDR3 spans 15 amino acids. The germline CDR1 and CDR2 sequences are SGHNT and YENEEA. V was clipped by 2 bases and J by 4 bases; unmatched bases: 2. The CDR3 loop reads CASSLRTSGVETQYF. As DNA, the CDR3 is TGTGCCAGCAGCTTACGGACTAGCGGGGTAGAGACCCAGTACTTC.